The rows below give T cell receptor beta chains drawn from one sample of a study of blood T cell dynamics during melanoma immunotherapy. This table comes from immunoSEQ multiplex PCR, and its TCRdb copy is limited to in-frame clones, with some not included. The table has nearly 3,500 clones, approximately 92% seen once. The sequencing here drew on effector memory CD8+ T cells from blood, taken from a patient treated with checkpoint blockade. These receptors came from a human donor with melanoma. Each CDR3 is given with its conserved first and last residue. D genes are given only for firm matches. Size is stated for part of the rows, as once, few or many counts, or as a class when the clone is expanded.

d_gene | abundance | j_gene | v_gene | CDR3aa | CDR3nt
NA | once | TRBJ2-1 | TRBV11-2 | CADRESSYNEQFF | TGTGCCGACCGGGAGAGCTCCTACAATGAGCAGTTCTTC
NA | NA | TRBJ2-5 | TRBV29-1 | CSVVGGKGQSKETQYF | TGCAGCGTTGTAGGAGGGAAGGGACAAAGCAAAGAGACCCAGTACTTC
TRBD2 | NA | TRBJ2-3 | TRBV5-4 | CASSFTPAGGPTDTQYF | TGTGCCAGCAGCTTTACCCCAGCGGGAGGTCCTACAGATACGCAGTATTTT
TRBD1 | NA | TRBJ1-1 | TRBV9 | CASSVDQDRGLNTEAFF | TGTGCCAGCAGCGTAGATCAGGACAGGGGGTTGAACACTGAAGCTTTCTTT
NA | NA | TRBJ2-5 | TRBV11-3 | CASSPFRYTQETQYF | TGTGCCAGCAGCCCTTTTCGATATACCCAAGAGACCCAGTACTTC
TRBD2 | once | TRBJ2-5 | TRBV29-1 | CSVDSSGGETQYF | TGCAGCGTTGATTCTAGCGGGGGAGAGACCCAGTACTTC
TRBD2 | NA | TRBJ2-7 | TRBV7-2 | CASTLVARLAGGEQYF | TGTGCCAGCACCCTTGTCGCCCGGCTAGCGGGAGGAGAGCAGTACTTC
NA | NA | TRBJ1-1 | TRBV5-1 | CASRSSSTEAFF | TGCGCCAGCAGGTCTTCTTCCACTGAAGCTTTCTTT
NA | NA | TRBJ1-4 | TRBV16 | CASSQSVGGYEKLFF | TGTGCCAGCAGCCAATCCGTTGGGGGCTACGAAAAACTGTTTTTT
TRBD1 | NA | TRBJ2-5 | TRBV7-6 | CASSLREGQGARETQYF | TGTGCCAGCAGCTTAAGAGAGGGACAGGGGGCGCGGGAGACCCAGTACTTC
NA | NA | TRBJ1-3 | TRBV7-8 | CASSPSTGTLISGNTIYF | TGTGCCAGCAGCCCCTCTACCGGGACCCTGATCTCTGGAAACACCATATATTTT
NA | NA | TRBJ2-7 | TRBV7-2 | CASSPRDGSYEQYF | TGTGCCAGCAGCCCCCGGGACGGCTCCTACGAGCAGTACTTC
TRBD2 | few | TRBJ2-7 | TRBV4-3 | CASSQTSGREQYF | TGCGCCAGCAGCCAGACTAGCGGAAGGGAGCAGTACTTC
NA | NA | TRBJ1-1 | TRBV30 | CAWSVPDTNTEAFF | TGTGCCTGGAGTGTTCCGGACACGAACACTGAAGCTTTCTTT
TRBD2 | NA | TRBJ2-3 | TRBV9 | CASSVAAPSGSGTDTQYF | TGTGCCAGCAGCGTAGCCGCTCCTAGCGGGAGTGGCACAGATACGCAGTATTTT
NA | NA | TRBJ1-5 | TRBV28 | CASSLVAPGLYSNQPQHF | TGTGCCAGCAGTTTAGTGGCCCCGGGACTCTATAGCAATCAGCCCCAGCATTTT
NA | NA | TRBJ2-1 | TRBV28 | CASSFTAMYNEQFF | TGTGCCAGCAGTTTTACAGCGATGTACAATGAGCAGTTCTTC
NA | NA | TRBJ1-5 | TRBV7-8 | CASSLESIYSNQPQHF | TGTGCCAGCAGCTTAGAAAGCATCTATAGCAATCAGCCCCAGCATTTT
NA | NA | TRBJ2-1 | TRBV28 | CASSFLSFNNEQFF | TGTGCCAGCAGTTTCCTGAGCTTTAACAATGAGCAGTTCTTC
TRBD1 | NA | TRBJ1-5 | TRBV30 | CAWGGQGGDQPQHF | TGTGCCTGGGGGGGACAGGGAGGGGATCAGCCCCAGCATTTT
NA | NA | TRBJ2-6 | TRBV6-4 | CASSIWNSQSRANVLTF | TGTGCCAGCAGTATTTGGAACTCACAAAGTCGGGCCAACGTCCTGACTTTC
TRBD1 | NA | TRBJ1-1 | TRBV7-2 | CASNGGQGEAFF | TGTGCCAGCAACGGAGGACAGGGTGAAGCTTTCTTT
TRBD2 | NA | TRBJ2-7 | TRBV5-1 | CASSLTSGSAEQYF | TGCGCCAGCAGCTTGACTAGCGGGAGTGCCGAGCAGTACTTC
TRBD1 | NA | TRBJ2-2 | TRBV5-6 | CASSSPTGDTGELFF | TGTGCCAGCAGCTCCCCGACAGGGGACACCGGGGAGCTGTTTTTT
TRBD1 | NA | TRBJ2-1 | TRBV29-1 | CSVEDRNSYNEQFF | TGCAGCGTTGAGGACAGGAACTCCTACAATGAGCAGTTCTTC
TRBD2 | NA | TRBJ2-1 | TRBV27 | CASSSSGARGQFF | TGTGCCAGCAGTTCTAGCGGGGCCCGTGGGCAGTTCTTC
TRBD1 | once | TRBJ1-4 | TRBV15 | CATSSDRAANEKLFF | TGTGCCACCAGCAGCGACAGGGCCGCTAATGAAAAACTGTTTTTT
NA | NA | TRBJ1-1 | TRBV28 | CASSYRDRSPNTEAFF | TGTGCCAGCAGCTACCGGGACCGAAGCCCGAACACTGAAGCTTTCTTT